The entry below describes one T cell receptor (beta chain). What it binds is unknown. Germline values: CDR1 SGHAT, CDR2 FQNNGV. V shed 1 base and J shed 10 bases, with 13 bases lying between them. The CDR3 is 14 residues long. Here immunoSEQ multiplex PCR was the method, and the copy in TCRdb shows in-frame clones only, minus some. The repertoire holds millions of clones, with 90% to 95% as singletons. The sample belongs to a study of shared clonotypes between healthy human individuals. Regarding the study as a whole: Memory subsets generally showed lower estimated richness than naive subsets.

The source of this sequence is a young man in good health. V is TRBV11-2 and J is TRBJ1-4; the D is unclear. The sequenced sample was naive CD4+ T cells sorted from blood. Noted subset: CD45RA+ positively selected. For the CDR3, the DNA is TGTGCCAGCAGCTTAGGGGTAATGAGCGGAAAACTGTTTTTT. It encodes CASSLGVMSGKLFF.